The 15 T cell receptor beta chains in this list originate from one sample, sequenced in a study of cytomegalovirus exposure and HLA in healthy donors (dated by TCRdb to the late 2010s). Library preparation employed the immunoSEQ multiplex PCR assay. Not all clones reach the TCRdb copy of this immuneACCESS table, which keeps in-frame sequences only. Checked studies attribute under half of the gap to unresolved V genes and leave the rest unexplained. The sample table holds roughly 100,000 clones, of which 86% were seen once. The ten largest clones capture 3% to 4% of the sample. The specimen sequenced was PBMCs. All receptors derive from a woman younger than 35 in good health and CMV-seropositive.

The CDR3 region has the DNA TGTGCCAGCAGCGTAGAGCCGGGGGGGCTGGACGAGCAGTACTTC. It encodes CASSVEPGGLDEQYF. The J gene is TRBJ2-7, the V gene TRBV9; TRBD2 agrees at 8 bases. The CDR3 is 15 amino acids. With 0 bases clipped from V and 5 bases from J, the junction kept 7 bases outside the gene matches. Germline V gives CDR1 SGDLS, CDR2 YYNGEE. The variable domain in full, with the rest retrieved from reference TRBV9 and TRBJ2-7, is DSGVTQTPKHLITATGQRVTLRCSPRSGDLSVYWYQQSLDQGLQFLIQYYNGEERAKGNILERFSAQQFPDLHSELNLSSLELGDSALYFCASSVEPGGLDEQYFGPGTRLTVT.

CDR3 bases: TGTGCCAGCAGTTCTACTAGCGGGAGGCGAGATACGCAGTATTTT. Residues: CASSSTSGRRDTQYF. The chain combines TRBV6-5 with TRBJ2-3, with 12 bases aligning to TRBD2. This CDR3 region has 15 residues. CDR1 is MNHEY and CDR2 is SVGAGI in the germline V gene. With 4 bases clipped from V and 5 bases from J, the junction kept 4 bases outside the gene matches.

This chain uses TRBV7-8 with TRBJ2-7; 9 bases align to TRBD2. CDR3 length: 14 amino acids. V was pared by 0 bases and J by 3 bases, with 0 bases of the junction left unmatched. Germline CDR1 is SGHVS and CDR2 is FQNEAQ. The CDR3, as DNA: TGTGCCAGCAGCTTAGCTAGCGGGAGCTACGAGCAGTACTTC. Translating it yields CASSLASGSYEQYF. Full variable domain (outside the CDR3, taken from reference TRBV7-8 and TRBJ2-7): GAGVSQSPRYKVAKRGQDVALRCDPISGHVSLFWYQQALGQGPEFLTYFQNEAQLDKSGLPSDRFFAERPEGSVSTLKIQRTQQEDSAVYLCASSLASGSYEQYFGPGTRLTVT.

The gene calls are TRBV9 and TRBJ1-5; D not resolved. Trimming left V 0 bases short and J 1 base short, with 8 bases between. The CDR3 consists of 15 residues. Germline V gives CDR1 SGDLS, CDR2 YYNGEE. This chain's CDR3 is CASSVESGSNQPQHF. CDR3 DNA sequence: TGTGCCAGCAGCGTAGAATCCGGGAGCAATCAGCCCCAGCATTTT. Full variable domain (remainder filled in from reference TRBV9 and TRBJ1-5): DSGVTQTPKHLITATGQRVTLRCSPRSGDLSVYWYQQSLDQGLQFLIQYYNGEERAKGNILERFSAQQFPDLHSELNLSSLELGDSALYFCASSVESGSNQPQHFGDGTRLSIL.

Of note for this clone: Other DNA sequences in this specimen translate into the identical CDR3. Here the CDR3 reads CASSLTGNYGYTF. The CDR3 DNA reads as TGTGCCAGCAGTCTTACAGGGAACTATGGCTACACCTTC. This sequence joins TRBV28 and TRBJ1-2; TRBD1 is a possible D gene (6 bases). Trimming removed 5 bases at V and 2 bases at J, with 9 bases between. Germline V gives CDR1 MDHEN, CDR2 SYDVKM. The CDR3 is made up of 13 amino acids.

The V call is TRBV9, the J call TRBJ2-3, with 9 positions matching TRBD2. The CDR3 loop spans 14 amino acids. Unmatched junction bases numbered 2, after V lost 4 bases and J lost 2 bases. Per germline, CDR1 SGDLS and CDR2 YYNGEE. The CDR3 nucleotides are TGTGCCAGCAGCCCTAGCGGGGTCACAGATACGCAGTATTTT. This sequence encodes CASSPSGVTDTQYF.

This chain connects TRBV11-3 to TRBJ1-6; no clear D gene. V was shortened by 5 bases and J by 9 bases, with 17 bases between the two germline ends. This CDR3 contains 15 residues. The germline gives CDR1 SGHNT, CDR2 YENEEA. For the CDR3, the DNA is TGTGCCAGCAGCCCCACCACAGAACACCCTTCACCCCTCCACTTT. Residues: CASSPTTEHPSPLHF.

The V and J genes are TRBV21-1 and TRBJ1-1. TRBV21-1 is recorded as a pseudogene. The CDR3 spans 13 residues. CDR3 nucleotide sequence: TGTGCCAGCAGCAAACGGGGGAACACTGAAGCTTTCTTT. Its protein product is CASSKRGNTEAFF.

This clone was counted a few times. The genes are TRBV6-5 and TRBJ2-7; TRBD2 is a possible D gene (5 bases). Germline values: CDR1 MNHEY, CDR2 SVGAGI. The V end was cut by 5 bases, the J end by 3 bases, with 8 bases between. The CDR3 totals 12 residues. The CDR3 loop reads CASSGGGYEQYF. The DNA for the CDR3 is TGTGCCAGCAGTGGCGGAGGCTACGAGCAGTACTTC.

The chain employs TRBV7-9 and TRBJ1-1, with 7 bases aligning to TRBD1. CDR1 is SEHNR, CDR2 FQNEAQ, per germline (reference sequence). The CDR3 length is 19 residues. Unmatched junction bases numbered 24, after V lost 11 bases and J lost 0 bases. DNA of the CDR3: TGTGCCGCTTGGGGACCTGGTTACCAGGGGGAAAGGGTGAACACTGAAGCTTTCTTT. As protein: CAAWGPGYQGERVNTEAFF.

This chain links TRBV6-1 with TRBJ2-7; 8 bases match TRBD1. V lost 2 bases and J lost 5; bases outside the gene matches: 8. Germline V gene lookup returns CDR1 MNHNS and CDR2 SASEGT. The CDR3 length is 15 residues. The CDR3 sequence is CASSESGGIRHEQYF. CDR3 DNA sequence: TGTGCCAGCAGTGAATCAGGGGGCATACGTCACGAGCAGTACTTC.

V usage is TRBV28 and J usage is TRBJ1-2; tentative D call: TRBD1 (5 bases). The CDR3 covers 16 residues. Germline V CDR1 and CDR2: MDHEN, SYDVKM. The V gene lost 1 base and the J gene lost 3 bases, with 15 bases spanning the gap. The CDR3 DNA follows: TGTGCCAGCAGTTTATTAGGCAGGGAGGGAGACTATGGCTACACCTTC. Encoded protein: CASSLLGREGDYGYTF.

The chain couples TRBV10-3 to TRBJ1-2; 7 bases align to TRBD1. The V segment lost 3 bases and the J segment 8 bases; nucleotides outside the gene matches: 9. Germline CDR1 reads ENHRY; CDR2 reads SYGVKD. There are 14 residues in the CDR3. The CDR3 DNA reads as TGTGCCATCAGTGAACAACAGGGGACTAGAGGCTACACCTTC. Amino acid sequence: CAISEQQGTRGYTF.

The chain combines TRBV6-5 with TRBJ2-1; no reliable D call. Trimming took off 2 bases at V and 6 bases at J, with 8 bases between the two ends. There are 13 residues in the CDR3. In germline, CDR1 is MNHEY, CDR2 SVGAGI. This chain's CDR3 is CASSYMGANEQFF. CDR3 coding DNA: TGTGCCAGCAGTTACATGGGCGCCAATGAGCAGTTCTTC.

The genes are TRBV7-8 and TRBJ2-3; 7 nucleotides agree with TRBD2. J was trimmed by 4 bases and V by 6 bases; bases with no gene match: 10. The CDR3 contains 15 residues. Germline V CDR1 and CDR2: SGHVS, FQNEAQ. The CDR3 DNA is TGTGCCAGCAGGGGTTCGGCGGGGGAGTCAGATACGCAGTATTTT. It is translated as CASRGSAGESDTQYF.